The 14 T cell receptor beta chains below were found in one sample sequenced in a study of regulatory T cells in long-lasting Graves disease. Assembly of TCR beta libraries relied on iRepertoire HTBI primers together with Arm-PCR of CDR3 regions. From the multiplex PCR reads, TCRdb called clonotypes with MiXCR, one entry per CDR3 protein. Of roughly 420,000 distinct CDR3 sequences in the sample, roughly a sixth are singletons; the top ten hold about a fifth. Noted time point: newly diagnosed GD, antithyroid drugs for less than 3 months. Isolated PBMC RNA provided the starting material for the TCR library. The source material was peripheral blood mononuclear cells (PBMCs), sampled at new diagnosis, from a patient treated with antithyroid drugs. All receptors derive from a female donor with Graves disease.

This clonotype was recorded many times. The V gene is TRBV6-5, the J gene TRBJ1-3; maybe TRBD1 (5 bases). Germline CDR1 reads MNHEY; CDR2 reads SVGAGI. This CDR3 has 15 amino acids. Trimming removed 0 bases at V and 1 base at J, with 7 bases between. CDR3 sequence: CASSYSGASGNTIYF. As DNA, the CDR3 is TGTGCCAGCAGTTACTCAGGGGCTTCTGGAAACACCATATATTTT.

This clonotype was counted ten times or more. The rearrangement uses TRBV28 and TRBJ1-1; 8 bases are shared with TRBD1. Germline V gene data show CDR1 as MDHEN and CDR2 as SYDVKM. The CDR3 spans 18 residues. Trimming removed 3 bases from V and 4 bases from J; junction bases left unmatched: 16. In nucleotides, the CDR3 is TGTGCCAGCAGTTTCGGTTTAGGCGGGACAGGATTGAGCACTGAAGCTTTCTTT. Its protein is CASSFGLGGTGLSTEAFF.

This clonotype has a count of ten or more. The CDR3 DNA reads TGTGCCAGTTCGGATCCTAGCTCCTACGAGCAGTACTTC. It yields the protein CASSDPSSYEQYF. V and J are TRBV6-2 or TRBV6-3 and TRBJ2-7, with D hard to call. CDR1 and CDR2 (germline): MNHEY, SVGEGT. The CDR3 runs 13 residues. V lost 9 bases to trimming and J lost 0 bases, with 12 bases between them.

The count of this clonotype is one. The CDR3 reads CASSYSAQETQYF. In nucleotides, the CDR3 is TGTGCCAGCAGTTACTCAGCTCAAGAGACCCAGTACTTC. V is TRBV6-5 and J is TRBJ2-5; D unclear. CDR3 size: 13 residues. The germline V gene encodes CDR1 MNHEY and CDR2 SVGAGI. The V gene lost 0 bases and the J gene lost 2 bases, with 4 bases spanning the gap.

The genes are TRBV28 and TRBJ2-1, with a possible D match to TRBD1 (6 bases). Deletions cut 7 bases from V and 7 bases from J, with 11 bases between. The germline V gene encodes CDR1 MDHEN and CDR2 SYDVKM. This CDR3 has 12 amino acids. The CDR3 DNA is TGTGCCAGCAAGGCAGGGGTGAATGAGCAGTTCTTC. It yields the protein CASKAGVNEQFF.

This clonotype was seen at least ten times. This rearrangement joins TRBV20-1 to TRBJ1-1; D gene ambiguous. The CDR3 loop spans 12 amino acids. Germline CDR1 DFQATT, CDR2 SNEGSKA (reference sequence). The germline V and J ends were trimmed by 5 bases and 0 bases, with 7 bases remaining between them. The CDR3 region is CSARLLNTEAFF. CDR3 nucleotide sequence: TGCAGTGCTCGCCTTCTGAACACTGAAGCTTTCTTT.

In its sample, this clonotype was seen many times. The chain links TRBV12-3 or TRBV12-4 to TRBJ1-2, with D unclear. The CDR3 totals 15 residues. Trimming took off 3 bases at V and 4 bases at J, with 15 bases between the two ends. The CDR3 sequence: CASSFVAKTSYGYTF. The CDR3 DNA sequence: TGTGCCAGCAGTTTCGTCGCGAAGACCTCCTATGGCTACACCTTC.

This clonotype was seen repeatedly, ten times or more. The V gene is TRBV2, the J gene TRBJ1-2; D gene unclear. The germline V gene encodes CDR1 SNHLY and CDR2 FYNNEI. V was cut by 8 bases and J by 2 bases, with 12 bases left in between. This CDR3 comprises 13 residues. In DNA form, the CDR3 reads TGTGCCAGCGGGCTGAGAGGAAACTATGGCTACACCTTC. This translates into CASGLRGNYGYTF.

At least ten counts were recorded for this clonotype. The rearrangement links TRBV12-3 or TRBV12-4 to TRBJ2-7; no reliable D call. V was clipped by 5 bases and J by 4 bases, with 12 bases between them. This CDR3 contains 13 residues. This CDR3 is CASSISGTYEQYF. CDR3 DNA: TGTGCCAGCAGTATCTCCGGAACTTACGAGCAGTACTTC.

Comments on this clonotype: This may be a read error, as it is one base from a much larger clone. The chain uses TRBV6-2 or TRBV6-3 and TRBJ2-7, with D hard to call. The CDR3 extends over 14 amino acids. V lost 4 bases, J lost 0 bases, and 10 bases lay in between. Germline V CDR1 and CDR2: MNHEY, SVGEGT. The CDR3 DNA sequence: TGTGCCAGCAGTTTTCAGGTGAGCTCCTACGAGCAGTACTTC. Amino acid sequence: CASSFQVSSYEQYF.

At least ten counts were recorded for this clonotype. The chain is built from TRBV5-1 and TRBJ1-1; D unresolved. Germline CDR1 SGHRS, CDR2 YFSETQ. Trimming took off 0 bases at V and 1 base at J, with 7 bases between the two ends. CDR3 length equals 14 residues. This CDR3 reads CASSLAPGNTEAFF. DNA for the CDR3: TGCGCCAGCAGCTTGGCCCCAGGGAACACTGAAGCTTTCTTT.

This clonotype was found many times. The rearrangement joins TRBV11-1 to TRBJ2-1; 9 bases match TRBD1. The germline V gene encodes CDR1 SGHAT and CDR2 FQDESV (reference sequence). With V trimmed by 2 bases and J by 3 bases, 2 bases remained unmatched. This CDR3 is 15 amino acids long. For the CDR3, the DNA is TGTGCCAGCAGCTTACCGGGACAGGGCTACAATGAGCAGTTCTTC. This codes for CASSLPGQGYNEQFF.

As to this clonotype: One base separates it from a far larger clone, so it is likely a read error. This chain uses TRBV28 with TRBJ2-4, with 12 nucleotides matching TRBD2. J lost 3 bases, V lost 6 bases, and 15 bases had no gene match. This CDR3 is 19 amino acids long. Germline CDR1 is MDHEN and CDR2 is SYDVKM. The CDR3 DNA reads TGTGCCAGCAGCCGACCGACTAGCGGGGGTTTTGTGGACAAAAACATTCAGTACTTC. This codes for CASSRPTSGGFVDKNIQYF.

This clonotype was seen many times. The V call is TRBV10-3, the J call TRBJ2-2; D not resolved. V was shortened by 8 bases and J by 6 bases, with 13 bases between the two germline ends. This CDR3 contains 13 residues. Germline assignment: CDR1 ENHRY and CDR2 SYGVKD. The CDR3 DNA reads as TGTGCCATCGGTTTCCCAGGCTCCGGGGAGCTGTTTTTT. Amino acids: CAIGFPGSGELFF.